This T cell receptor (beta chain) is drawn from a study of blood T cells in healthy people across ages. Study results and caveats: Unknown CMV status may confound age-related changes in expanded clones.

Sample-barcoded 5' priming and a J-beta primer mix drove a second PCR of roughly 7 to 11 cycles. TCRdb passed the 5' RACE reads through MiXCR, listing each CDR3 protein once. The sample contains some 900,000 distinct CDR3 sequences, 29% of which appear only once. Extracted total RNA amounted to at least 5.5 micrograms for each sample. This clonotype was recorded at least ten times. Its specificity is unknown. Germline CDR1 reads SGHTA; CDR2 reads FQGNSA. The CDR3 runs 13 residues. V lost 4 bases to trimming and J lost 7 bases; unmatched junction nucleotides: 5. The V gene is TRBV7-2, the J gene TRBJ2-5, with 8 bases identical to TRBD2. Material for sequencing was blood. This sequence was found in a woman of 80 years or more in good health. CDR3 coding DNA: TGTGCCAGCAGCTCCGGACTAGCTGGGACCCAGTACTTC. Its translation: CASSSGLAGTQYF.